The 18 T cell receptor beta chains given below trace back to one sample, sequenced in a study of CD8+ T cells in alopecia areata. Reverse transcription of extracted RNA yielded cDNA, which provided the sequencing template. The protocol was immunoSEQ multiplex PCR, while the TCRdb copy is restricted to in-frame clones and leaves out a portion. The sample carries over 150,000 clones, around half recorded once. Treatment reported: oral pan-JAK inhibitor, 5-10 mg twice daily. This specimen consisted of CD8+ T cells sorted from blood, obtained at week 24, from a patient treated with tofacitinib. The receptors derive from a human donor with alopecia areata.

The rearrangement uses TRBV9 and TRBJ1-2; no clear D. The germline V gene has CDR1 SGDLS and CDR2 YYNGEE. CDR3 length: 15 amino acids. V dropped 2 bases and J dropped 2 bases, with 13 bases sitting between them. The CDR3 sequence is CASSVRTDDNYGYTF. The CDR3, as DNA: TGTGCCAGCAGCGTTAGGACGGATGACAACTATGGCTACACCTTC.

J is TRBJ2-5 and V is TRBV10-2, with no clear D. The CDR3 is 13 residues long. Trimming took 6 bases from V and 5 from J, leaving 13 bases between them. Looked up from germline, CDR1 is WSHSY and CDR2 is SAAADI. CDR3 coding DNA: TGCGCCAGCAGACCCGGACCACTCGAGACCCAGTACTTC. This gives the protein CASRPGPLETQYF.

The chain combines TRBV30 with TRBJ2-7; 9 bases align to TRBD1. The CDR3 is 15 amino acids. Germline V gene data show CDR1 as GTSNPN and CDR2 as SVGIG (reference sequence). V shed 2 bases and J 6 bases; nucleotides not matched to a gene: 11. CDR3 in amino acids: CAWSPPWTGDCEQYF. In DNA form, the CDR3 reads TGTGCCTGGAGTCCCCCTTGGACAGGGGACTGCGAGCAGTACTTC.

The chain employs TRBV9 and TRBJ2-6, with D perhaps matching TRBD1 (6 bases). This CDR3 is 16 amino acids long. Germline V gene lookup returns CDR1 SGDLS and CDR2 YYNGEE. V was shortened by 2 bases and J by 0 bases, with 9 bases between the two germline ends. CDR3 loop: CASSVTGSSGANVLTF. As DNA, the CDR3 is TGTGCCAGCAGCGTGACAGGATCCTCTGGGGCCAACGTCCTGACTTTC.

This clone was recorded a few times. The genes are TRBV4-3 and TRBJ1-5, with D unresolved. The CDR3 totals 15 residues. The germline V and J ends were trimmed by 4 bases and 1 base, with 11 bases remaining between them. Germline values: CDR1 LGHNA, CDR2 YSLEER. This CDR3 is CASSPWLESNQPQHF. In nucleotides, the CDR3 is TGCGCCAGCAGCCCCTGGCTAGAGAGCAATCAGCCCCAGCATTTT.

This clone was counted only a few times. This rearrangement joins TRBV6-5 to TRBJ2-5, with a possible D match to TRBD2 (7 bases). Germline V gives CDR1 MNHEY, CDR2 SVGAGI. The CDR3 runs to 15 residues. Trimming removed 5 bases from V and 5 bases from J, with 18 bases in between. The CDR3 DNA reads TGTGCCAGCAGTCCGGGGGGCTTCAGGAGGGAGACCCAGTACTTC. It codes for CASSPGGFRRETQYF.

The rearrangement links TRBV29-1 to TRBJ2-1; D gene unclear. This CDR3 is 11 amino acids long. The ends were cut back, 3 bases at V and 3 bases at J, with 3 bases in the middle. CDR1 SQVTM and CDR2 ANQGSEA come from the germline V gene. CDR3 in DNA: TGCAGCGTTGAGGACTACAATGAGCAGTTCTTC. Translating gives CSVEDYNEQFF.

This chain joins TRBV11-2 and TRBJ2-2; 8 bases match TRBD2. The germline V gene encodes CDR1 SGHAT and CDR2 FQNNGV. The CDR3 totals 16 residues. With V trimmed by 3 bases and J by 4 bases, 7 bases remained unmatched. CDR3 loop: CASSFSRTSSTGELFF. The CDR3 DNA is TGTGCCAGCAGCTTCTCTCGGACTAGCAGCACCGGGGAGCTGTTTTTT. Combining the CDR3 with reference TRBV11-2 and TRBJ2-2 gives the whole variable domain EAGVAQSPRYKIIEKRQSVAFWCNPISGHATLYWYQQILGQGPKLLIQFQNNGVVDDSQLPKDRFSAERLKGVDSTLKIQPAKLEDSAVYLCASSFSRTSSTGELFFGEGSRLTVL.

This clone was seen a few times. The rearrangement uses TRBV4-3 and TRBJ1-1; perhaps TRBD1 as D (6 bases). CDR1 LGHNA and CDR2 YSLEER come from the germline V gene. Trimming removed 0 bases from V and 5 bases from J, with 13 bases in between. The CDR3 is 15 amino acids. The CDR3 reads CASSQDWGAGTEAFF. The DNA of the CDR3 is TGCGCCAGCAGCCAAGATTGGGGGGCGGGGACTGAAGCTTTCTTT.

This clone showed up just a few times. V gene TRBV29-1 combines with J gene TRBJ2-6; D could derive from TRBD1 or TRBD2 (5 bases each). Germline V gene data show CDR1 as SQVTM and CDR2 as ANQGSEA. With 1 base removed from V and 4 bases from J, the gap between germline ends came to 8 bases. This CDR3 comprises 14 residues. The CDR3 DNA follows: TGCAGCGTTGAAGCAGGGACCGGGGCCAACGTCCTGACTTTC. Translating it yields CSVEAGTGANVLTF. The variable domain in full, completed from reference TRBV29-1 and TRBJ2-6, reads SAVISQKPSRDICQRGTSLTIQCQVDSQVTMMFWYRQQPGQSLTLIATANQGSEATYESGFVIDKFPISRPNLTFSTLTVSNMSPEDSSIYLCSVEAGTGANVLTFGAGSRLTVL.

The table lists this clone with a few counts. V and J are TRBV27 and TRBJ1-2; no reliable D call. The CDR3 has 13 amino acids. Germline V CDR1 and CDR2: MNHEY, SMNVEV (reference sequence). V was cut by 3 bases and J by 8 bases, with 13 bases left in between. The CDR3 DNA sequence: TGTGCCAGCAGTTTCGGCCAGGCTAAGGGCTACACCTTC. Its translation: CASSFGQAKGYTF.

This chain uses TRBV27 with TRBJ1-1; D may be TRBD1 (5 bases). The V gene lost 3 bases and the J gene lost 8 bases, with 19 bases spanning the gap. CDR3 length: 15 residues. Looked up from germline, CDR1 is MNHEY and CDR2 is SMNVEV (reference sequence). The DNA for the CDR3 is TGTGCCAGCAGTTTCTTGGAGGACGGGGGATCGGAAGCTTTCTTT. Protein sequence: CASSFLEDGGSEAFF.

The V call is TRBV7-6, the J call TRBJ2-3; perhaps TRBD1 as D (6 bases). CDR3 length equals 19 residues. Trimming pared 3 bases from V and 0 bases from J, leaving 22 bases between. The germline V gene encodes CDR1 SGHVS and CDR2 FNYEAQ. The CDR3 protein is CASSLYTGTRPSSTDTQYF. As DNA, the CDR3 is TGTGCCAGCAGCTTGTACACCGGGACAAGGCCTTCTAGCACAGATACGCAGTATTTT.

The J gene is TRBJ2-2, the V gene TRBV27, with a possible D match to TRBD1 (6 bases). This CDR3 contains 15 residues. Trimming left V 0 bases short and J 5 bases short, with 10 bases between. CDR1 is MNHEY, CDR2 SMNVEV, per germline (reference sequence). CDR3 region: CASSLSDSITGELFF. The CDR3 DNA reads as TGTGCCAGCAGTTTATCGGACAGTATTACCGGGGAGCTGTTTTTT.

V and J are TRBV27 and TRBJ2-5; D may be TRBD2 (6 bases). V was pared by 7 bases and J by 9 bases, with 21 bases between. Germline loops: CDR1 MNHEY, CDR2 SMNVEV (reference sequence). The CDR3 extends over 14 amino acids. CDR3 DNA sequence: TGTGCCAGCAAGGGACTGGGCCCCCGCGGGGCCCAGTACTTC. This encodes CASKGLGPRGAQYF.

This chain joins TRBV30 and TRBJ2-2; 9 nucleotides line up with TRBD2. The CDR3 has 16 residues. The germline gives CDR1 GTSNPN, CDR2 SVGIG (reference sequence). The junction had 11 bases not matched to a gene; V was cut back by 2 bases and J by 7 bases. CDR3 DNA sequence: TGTGCCTGGAGTCCACTTAGCGGGGGTCTCCTCGGGGAGCTGTTTTTT. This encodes CAWSPLSGGLLGELFF. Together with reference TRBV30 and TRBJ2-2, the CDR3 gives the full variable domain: SQTIHQWPATLVQPVGSPLSLECTVEGTSNPNLYWYRQAAGRGLQLLFYSVGIGQISSEVPQNLSASRPQDRQFILSSKKLLLSDSGFYLCAWSPLSGGLLGELFFGEGSRLTVL.

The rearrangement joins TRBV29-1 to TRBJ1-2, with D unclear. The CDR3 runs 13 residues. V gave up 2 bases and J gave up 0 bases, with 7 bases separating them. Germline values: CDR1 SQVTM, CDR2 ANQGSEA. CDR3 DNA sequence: TGCAGCGTTGAAAGGCCAGCTAACTATGGCTACACCTTC. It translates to CSVERPANYGYTF. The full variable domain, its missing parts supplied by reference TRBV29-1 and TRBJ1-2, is SAVISQKPSRDICQRGTSLTIQCQVDSQVTMMFWYRQQPGQSLTLIATANQGSEATYESGFVIDKFPISRPNLTFSTLTVSNMSPEDSSIYLCSVERPANYGYTFGSGTRLTVV.

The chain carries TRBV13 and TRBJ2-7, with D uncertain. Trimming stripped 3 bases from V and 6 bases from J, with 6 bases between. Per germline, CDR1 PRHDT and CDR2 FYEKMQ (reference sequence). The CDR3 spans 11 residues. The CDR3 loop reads CASSFSSEQYF. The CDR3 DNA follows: TGTGCCAGCAGCTTTTCGTCCGAGCAGTACTTC.